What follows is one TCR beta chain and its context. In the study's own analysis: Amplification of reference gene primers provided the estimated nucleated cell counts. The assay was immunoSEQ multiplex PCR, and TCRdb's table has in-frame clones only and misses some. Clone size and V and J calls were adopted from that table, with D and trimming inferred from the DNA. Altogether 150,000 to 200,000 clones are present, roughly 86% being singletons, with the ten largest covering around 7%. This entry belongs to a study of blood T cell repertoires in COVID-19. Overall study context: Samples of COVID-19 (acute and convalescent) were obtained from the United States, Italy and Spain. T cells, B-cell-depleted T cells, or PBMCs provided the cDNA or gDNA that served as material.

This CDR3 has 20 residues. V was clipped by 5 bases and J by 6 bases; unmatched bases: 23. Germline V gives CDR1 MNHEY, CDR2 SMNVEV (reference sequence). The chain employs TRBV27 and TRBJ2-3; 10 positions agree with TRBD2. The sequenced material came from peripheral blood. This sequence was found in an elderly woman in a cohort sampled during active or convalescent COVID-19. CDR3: CASSPGTSVTKGLQRDTQYF. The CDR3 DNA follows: TGTGCCAGCAGTCCCGGGACTAGCGTTACCAAAGGGCTCCAGAGGGATACGCAGTATTTT.